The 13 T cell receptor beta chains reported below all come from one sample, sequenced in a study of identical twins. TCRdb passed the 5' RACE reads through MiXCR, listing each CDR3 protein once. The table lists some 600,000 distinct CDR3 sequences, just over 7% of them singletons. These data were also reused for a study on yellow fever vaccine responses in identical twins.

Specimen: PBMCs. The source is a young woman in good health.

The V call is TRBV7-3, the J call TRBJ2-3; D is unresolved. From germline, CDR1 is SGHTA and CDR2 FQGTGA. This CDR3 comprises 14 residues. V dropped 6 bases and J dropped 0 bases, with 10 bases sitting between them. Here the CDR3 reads CASSSHGSTDTQYF. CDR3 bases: TGTGCCAGCAGTTCCCACGGGAGCACAGATACGCAGTATTTT.

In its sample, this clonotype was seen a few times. The CDR3 spells CASSQGRSNQHF. In DNA form, the CDR3 reads TGTGCCAGCAGCCAAGGGCGATCTAACCAGCATTTT. The chain uses TRBV3-1 and TRBJ1-5; no clear D gene. The CDR3 contains 12 residues. Germline lookup yields CDR1 LGHDT and CDR2 YNNKEL (reference sequence). V was clipped by 1 base and J by 12 bases, with 10 bases between them.

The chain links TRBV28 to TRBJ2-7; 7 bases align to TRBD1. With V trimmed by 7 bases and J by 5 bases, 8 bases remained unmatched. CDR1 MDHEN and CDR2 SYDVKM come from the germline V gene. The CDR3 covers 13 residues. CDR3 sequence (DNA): TGTGCCAGCAAGAAACAGGGGCTCCACGAGCAGTACTTC. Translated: CASKKQGLHEQYF.

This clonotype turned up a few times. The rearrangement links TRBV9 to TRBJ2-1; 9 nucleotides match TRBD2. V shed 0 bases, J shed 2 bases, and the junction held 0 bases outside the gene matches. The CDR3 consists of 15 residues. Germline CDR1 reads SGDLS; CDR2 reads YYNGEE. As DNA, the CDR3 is TGTGCCAGCAGCGTAGGCGGGAGGGCCTACAATGAGCAGTTCTTC. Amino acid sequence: CASSVGGRAYNEQFF.

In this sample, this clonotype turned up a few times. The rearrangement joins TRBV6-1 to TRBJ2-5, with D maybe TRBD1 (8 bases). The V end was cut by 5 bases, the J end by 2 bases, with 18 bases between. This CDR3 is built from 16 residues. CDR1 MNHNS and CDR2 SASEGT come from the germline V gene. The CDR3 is CASSRGLQGGQETQYF. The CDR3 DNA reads TGTGCCAGCAGTCGCGGACTACAGGGGGGGCAAGAGACCCAGTACTTC.

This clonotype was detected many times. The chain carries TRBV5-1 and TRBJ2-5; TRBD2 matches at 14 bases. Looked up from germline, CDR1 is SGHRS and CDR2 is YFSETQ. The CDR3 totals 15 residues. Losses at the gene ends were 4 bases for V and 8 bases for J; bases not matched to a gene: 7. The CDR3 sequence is CASSNGTSGGRTQYF. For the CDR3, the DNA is TGCGCCAGCAGCAATGGGACTAGCGGGGGTCGTACCCAGTACTTC.

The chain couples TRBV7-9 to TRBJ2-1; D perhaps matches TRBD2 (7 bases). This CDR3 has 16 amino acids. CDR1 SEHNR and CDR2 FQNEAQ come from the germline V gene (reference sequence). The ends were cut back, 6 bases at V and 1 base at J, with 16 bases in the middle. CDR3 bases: TGTGCCAGCAGTCTTGCGGGGGCCCATTCCTACAATGAGCAGTTCTTC. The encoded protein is CASSLAGAHSYNEQFF. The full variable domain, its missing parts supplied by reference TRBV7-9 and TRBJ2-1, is DTGVSQNPRHKITKRGQNVTFRCDPISEHNRLYWYRQTLGQGPEFLTYFQNEAQLEKSRLLSDRFSAERPKGSFSTLEIQRTEQGDSAMYLCASSLAGAHSYNEQFFGPGTRLTVL.

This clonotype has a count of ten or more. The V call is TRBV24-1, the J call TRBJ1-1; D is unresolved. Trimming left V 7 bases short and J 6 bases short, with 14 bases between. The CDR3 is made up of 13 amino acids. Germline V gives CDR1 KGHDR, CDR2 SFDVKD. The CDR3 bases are TGTGCCACCAGGGTAATCGGGGTTGCTGAAGCTTTCTTT. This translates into CATRVIGVAEAFF.

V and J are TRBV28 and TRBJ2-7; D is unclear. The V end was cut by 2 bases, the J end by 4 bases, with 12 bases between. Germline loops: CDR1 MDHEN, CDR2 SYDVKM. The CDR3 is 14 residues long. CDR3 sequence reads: CASSLLGFLYEQYF. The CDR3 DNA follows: TGTGCCAGCAGTTTACTGGGCTTTCTGTACGAGCAGTACTTC.

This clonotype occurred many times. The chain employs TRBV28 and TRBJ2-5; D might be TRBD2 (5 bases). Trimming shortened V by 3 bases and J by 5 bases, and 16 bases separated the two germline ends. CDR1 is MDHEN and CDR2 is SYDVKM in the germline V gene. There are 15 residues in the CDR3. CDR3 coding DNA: TGTGCCAGCAGTTTTGAGGCTAGCTATTCGGAGACCCAGTACTTC. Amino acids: CASSFEASYSETQYF.

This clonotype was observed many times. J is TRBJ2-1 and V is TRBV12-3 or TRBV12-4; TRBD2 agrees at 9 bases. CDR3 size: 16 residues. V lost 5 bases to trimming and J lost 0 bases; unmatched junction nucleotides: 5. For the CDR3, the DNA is TGTGCCAGCAGTAAGGGACTAGCTTCCTCCTACAATGAGCAGTTCTTC. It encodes CASSKGLASSYNEQFF.

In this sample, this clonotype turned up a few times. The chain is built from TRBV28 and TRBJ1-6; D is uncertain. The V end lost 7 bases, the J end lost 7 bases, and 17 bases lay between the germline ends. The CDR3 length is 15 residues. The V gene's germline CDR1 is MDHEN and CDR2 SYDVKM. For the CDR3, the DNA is TGTGCCAGCACCCCTTCAGGAAGGAAAAATTCACCCCTCCACTTT. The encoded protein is CASTPSGRKNSPLHF.

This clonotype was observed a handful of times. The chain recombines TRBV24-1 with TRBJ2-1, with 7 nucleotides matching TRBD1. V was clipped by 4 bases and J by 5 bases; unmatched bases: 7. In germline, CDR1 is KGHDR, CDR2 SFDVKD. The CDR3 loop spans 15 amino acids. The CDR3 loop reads CATSDTGAGHNEQFF. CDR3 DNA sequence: TGTGCCACCAGTGACACAGGGGCCGGACACAATGAGCAGTTCTTC.